This T cell receptor (beta chain) was observed in a study of graft-versus-host responses after intestinal transplantation. This CDR3 region has 15 residues. Trimming left V 2 bases short and J 1 base short, with 10 bases between. Germline CDR1 and CDR2: MNHEY and SVGAGI. Stimulators, some 200,000 irradiated and violet-dye-labeled cells, were plated with some 200,000 CFSE-labeled responder cells. This clone was counted a few times. This table comes from immunoSEQ multiplex PCR, and its TCRdb copy is limited to in-frame clones, with some not included. The sample comprises about 12,000 clones, 30% to 35% of which are singletons, and about 3.2% rests with the top ten.

The specimen comprised alloreactive CD8+ T cells from a mixed lymphocyte reaction culture, sampled before intestinal transplant. Subset in this sample: CFSE-low proliferating T cells sorted from approximately 6-day pre-transplant mixed lymphocyte reaction (GvH or HvG direction). The clonotype originates from a human patient who received an intestinal transplant. This sequence joins TRBV6-5 and TRBJ2-3; D is possibly TRBD1 (6 bases). The CDR3 DNA reads TGTGCCAGCAGTTACCTGCCAGGGGGCACAGATACGCAGTATTTT. Translation: CASSYLPGGTDTQYF.